Sequencing of this T cell receptor (beta chain) was carried out in a study of T-cell memory formation after mild COVID-19. Via MiXCR, TCRdb re-called the 5' RACE reads, giving one row per CDR3 protein. Here the sample spans around 390,000 distinct CDR3 sequences, approximately 15% being singletons. Germline assignment: CDR1 SGHRS and CDR2 YFSETQ. The CDR3 spans 15 residues. Trimming took 4 bases from V and 1 from J; bases not matched to a gene: 6. The receptor's source is a man aged 18 to 29 who had mild COVID-19 (a few samples of this study predate the infection). Cell type and time point are not known. The sequencing sample was made of PBMCs or a T cell subset sorted from them (not recorded which). V gene TRBV5-1 combines with J gene TRBJ1-1, with 8 nucleotides matching TRBD1. The CDR3 region is CASSAGTGKNTEAFF. In nucleotides, the CDR3 is TGCGCCAGCAGCGCAGGGACAGGAAAGAACACTGAAGCTTTCTTT. Full variable domain (rest looked up from reference TRBV5-1 and TRBJ1-1): KAGVTQTPRYLIKTRGQQVTLSCSPISGHRSVSWYQQTPGQGLQFLFEYFSETQRNKGNFPGRFSGRQFSNSRSEMNVSTLELGDSALYLCASSAGTGKNTEAFFGQGTRLTVV.